The present TCR beta chain was sequenced within a study of T-cell reconstitution after alpha-beta-depleted transplantation in children. As for this clonotype: One end of the junction varies from germline; a read error may be responsible.

TCRbeta library construction was performed incorporating unique molecular identifiers. TCRdb re-analysed the PCR reads in MiXCR, keeping a single row per CDR3 protein. The data contain about 510,000 distinct CDR3 sequences, about 10% of them singletons. Germline V lookup: CDR1 DFQATT, CDR2 SNEGSKA (reference sequence). This CDR3 comprises 15 residues. The starting material was PBMCs, mostly from graft donor cells, obtained 180 days after TCRalphabeta/CD19-depleted stem cell transplant. The TCR originated in a female patient aged 2 to 10 who had a stem cell transplant for aplastic anemia, so the T cells may come from the graft donor. The V call is TRBV20-1, the J call TRBJ2-7, with TRBD2 identical over 13 bases. CDR3 bases: TGCAGTGCTCCACGGACTAGCGGGAGAAGCTACGGGCAGTACTTC. Protein sequence: CSAPRTSGRSYGQYF.